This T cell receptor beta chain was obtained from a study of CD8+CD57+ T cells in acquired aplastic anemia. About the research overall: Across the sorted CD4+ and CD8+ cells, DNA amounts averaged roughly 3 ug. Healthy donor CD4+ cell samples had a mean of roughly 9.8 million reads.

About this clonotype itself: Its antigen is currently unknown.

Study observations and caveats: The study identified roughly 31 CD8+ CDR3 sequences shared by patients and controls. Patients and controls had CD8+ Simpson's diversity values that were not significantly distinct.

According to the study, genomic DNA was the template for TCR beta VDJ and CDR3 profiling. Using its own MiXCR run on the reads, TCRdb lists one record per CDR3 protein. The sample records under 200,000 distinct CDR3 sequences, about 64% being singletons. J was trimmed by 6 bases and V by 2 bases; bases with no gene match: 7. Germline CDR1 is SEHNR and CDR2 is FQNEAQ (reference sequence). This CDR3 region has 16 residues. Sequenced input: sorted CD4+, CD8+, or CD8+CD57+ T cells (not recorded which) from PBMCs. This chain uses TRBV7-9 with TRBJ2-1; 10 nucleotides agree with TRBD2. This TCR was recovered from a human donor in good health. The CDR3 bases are TGTGCCAGCAGCTTACAAGCTAGCGGGAGTGGCAATGAGCAGTTCTTC. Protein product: CASSLQASGSGNEQFF.